This is a list of T cell receptor beta chains from one sample in a study of CD8 T cell repertoires and HIV-1 epitope variants. For these TCRs, the target antigens are not known. The method was immunoSEQ multiplex PCR; TCRdb's version includes in-frame clones alone and lacks a portion of them. Of a few thousand clones in the sample, 55% to 70% were seen once. The sequenced material came from cultured CD8+ T cells derived from PBMCs. The receptors come from a male donor with HIV. CDR3s include the opening cysteine and the closing phenylalanine or tryptophan. Each record gives: J gene, D gene, V gene, clone size, CDR3 protein, CDR3 DNA. D genes are given only for firm matches. The listing skips clone size in some rows; elsewhere it reads once, few, many or a size class.

TRBJ1-2 TRBD1 TRBV14 NA CASSHPRQGVHYGYTF TGTGCCAGCAGCCATCCCAGACAGGGGGTACACTATGGCTACACCTTC
TRBJ2-1 TRBD2 TRBV18 NA CASSLAGGPDNEQFF TGTGCCAGCTCGCTAGCGGGGGGGCCGGACAATGAGCAGTTCTTC
TRBJ2-1 TRBD2 TRBV7-3 NA CASSRTSGGASEQFF TGTGCCAGCAGCCGGACTAGCGGGGGGGCCAGTGAGCAGTTCTTC
TRBJ2-7 NA TRBV28 few CASSSDVSAYEQYF TGTGCCAGCAGTTCAGATGTCTCGGCCTACGAGCAGTACTTC
TRBJ1-1 TRBD1 TRBV10-3 few CAISAGDAGTADEAFF TGTGCCATCAGTGCCGGAGACGCGGGGACAGCTGATGAAGCTTTCTTT
TRBJ1-1 NA TRBV19 NA CASSIQRDFSEAFF TGTGCCAGTAGTATCCAGCGGGACTTTTCCGAAGCTTTCTTT
TRBJ2-7 NA TRBV30 NA CAWTPLTGSGFNQYF TGTGCCTGGACCCCCCTGACCGGATCAGGATTCAACCAGTACTTC
TRBJ2-3 TRBD1 TRBV19 NA CASSHGTGGTDTQYF TGTGCCAGTAGTCATGGGACAGGGGGCACAGATACGCAGTATTTT
TRBJ1-1 NA TRBV19 NA CASSIGDTNTEAFF TGTGCCAGTAGTATCGGAGACACAAACACTGAAGCTTTCTTT
TRBJ1-2 TRBD1 TRBV27 NA CASTYQGAHGYTF TGTGCCAGCACCTATCAGGGGGCTCATGGCTACACCTTC
TRBJ2-7 TRBD1 TRBV6-5 NA CASSYWSRDRDYEQYF TGTGCCAGCAGTTACTGGTCCCGGGACAGGGACTACGAGCAGTACTTC
TRBJ1-6 NA TRBV5-6 NA CASSLGPASILHF TGTGCCAGCAGCTTAGGGCCAGCGAGCATCCTCCACTTT
TRBJ2-4 NA TRBV6-6 NA CASSFGKNIQYF TGTGCCAGCAGTTTTGGGAAAAACATTCAGTACTTC
TRBJ2-7 TRBD1 TRBV2 few CARQTGTFDEQYF TGTGCCAGGCAGACAGGGACATTCGACGAGCAGTACTTC
TRBJ2-1 TRBD1 TRBV28 few CASSLGQGLDEQFF TGTGCCAGCAGTTTGGGACAGGGGTTGGATGAGCAGTTCTTC
TRBJ2-1 TRBD2 TRBV27 NA CASRGTSGRIGNEQFF TGTGCCAGCAGGGGGACTAGCGGGAGAATCGGCAATGAGCAGTTCTTC